This TCR beta chain came from a study of blood T cells in healthy people across ages. The use of a sample-barcoded 5' primer and a J-beta primer mix characterized a second PCR of roughly 6 to 12 cycles. TCRdb re-called the 5' RACE reads with MiXCR, one entry per CDR3 protein. The table shows approximately 1.5 million distinct CDR3 sequences, with 30% to 35% occurring only once. Broader study findings: Reliance upon unsorted PBMCs precluded definitive naive versus antigen-experienced comparison.

Germline CDR1 is MGHRA and CDR2 is YSYEKL. The length of the CDR3 is 12 residues. At least 6 micrograms of total RNA were extracted per sample. On this clonotype itself: As yet, its antigen is unknown. One base away lies a much larger clone, so this may be a sequencing read error.

The source of this sequence is a woman aged 25 to 39 in good health. The chain is built from TRBV4-1 and TRBJ1-2; a possible D gene is TRBD1 (5 bases). The sample consisted of blood. Written as DNA, the CDR3 is TGCGCCAACAGCCAGGGAGGGATCGGCTACACCTTC. It translates to CANSQGGIGYTF.